Following are 17 T cell receptor beta chains from one sample sequenced in a study of T cell responses to AZD1222 COVID-19 vaccine. Data came from immunoSEQ multiplex PCR; TCRdb stores just in-frame clones and leaves some out. The repertoire holds about 150,000 clones, with 80% to 90% as singletons. Sequencing used peripheral blood, obtained on day 0 of AZD1222 vaccination. The receptors stem from an adult in good health.

This clone was seen a single time. The V gene is TRBV6-5, the J gene TRBJ1-1, with D uncertain. The germline gives CDR1 MNHEY, CDR2 SVGAGI. The CDR3 is 13 residues long. V was shortened by 4 bases and J by 6 bases, with 12 bases between the two germline ends. In DNA, the CDR3 is TGTGCCAGCAGTTGGCTGAATGGGGCTGAAGCTTTCTTT. Amino acids: CASSWLNGAEAFF.

V and J are TRBV10-1 and TRBJ2-6; tentative D call: TRBD1 (5 bases). Trimming shortened V by 3 bases and J by 2 bases, and 5 bases separated the two germline ends. The CDR3 has 14 amino acids. CDR1 and CDR2 (germline): WNHNN, SYGVQD (reference sequence). The CDR3: CASSEGAGANVLTF. Written as DNA, the CDR3 is TGCGCCAGCAGTGAAGGGGCTGGGGCCAACGTCCTGACTTTC.

J is TRBJ1-3 and V is TRBV2; D is possibly TRBD1 (5 bases). Trimming stripped 5 bases from V and 4 bases from J, with 21 bases between. Germline V CDR1 and CDR2: SNHLY, FYNNEI. This CDR3 is 17 amino acids long. Written as DNA, the CDR3 is TGTGCCAGCAGTCCCACGGGGGTTTATCGCTCCGGAAACACCATATATTTT. Translating gives CASSPTGVYRSGNTIYF.

The V call is TRBV5-6, the J call TRBJ1-4; the D is unclear. With 2 bases removed from V and 8 bases from J, the gap between germline ends came to 7 bases. The CDR3 consists of 12 residues. Germline values: CDR1 SGHDT, CDR2 YYEEEE. The CDR3 region has the DNA TGTGCCAGCAGCTTACTGGGAGAAAAACTGTTTTTT. Protein product: CASSLLGEKLFF. The variable domain in full, completed from reference TRBV5-6 and TRBJ1-4, reads DAGVTQSPTHLIKTRGQQVTLRCSPKSGHDTVSWYQQALGQGPQFIFQYYEEEERQRGNFPDRFSGHQFPNYSSELNVNALLLGDSALYLCASSLLGEKLFFGSGTQLSVL.

The rearrangement joins TRBV28 to TRBJ1-6, with D possibly TRBD1 on 5 matching bases. V was pared by 6 bases and J by 4 bases, with 16 bases between. Germline assignment: CDR1 MDHEN and CDR2 SYDVKM. CDR3 length equals 16 residues. In DNA form, the CDR3 reads TGTGCCAGCAGACCGACCGGGACTCGATATAATTCACCCCTCCACTTT. Protein: CASRPTGTRYNSPLHF.

The chain joins TRBV4-1 to TRBJ1-5, with 10 positions matching TRBD1. Looked up from germline, CDR1 is MGHRA and CDR2 is YSYEKL. V lost 4 bases and J lost 0; bases outside the gene matches: 18. The CDR3 consists of 21 residues. The DNA for the CDR3 is TGCGCCAGCAGCCCCACCCATCGACCGGGGACAGGGGCTTATAGCAATCAGCCCCAGCATTTT. It yields the protein CASSPTHRPGTGAYSNQPQHF.

The rearrangement joins TRBV6-5 to TRBJ1-5, with TRBD1 matching 8 bases. Germline lookup yields CDR1 MNHEY and CDR2 SVGAGI. V trimming: 4 bases; J trimming: 4 bases; junction bases outside the gene matches: 6. The CDR3 spans 15 residues. The CDR3 DNA is TGTGCCAGCAGTTGGCGGACAGGGATTAATCAGCCCCAGCATTTT. Protein sequence: CASSWRTGINQPQHF.

The V call is TRBV4-1, the J call TRBJ2-2, with 7 bases aligning to TRBD2. V shed 7 bases and J 4 bases; nucleotides not matched to a gene: 9. Germline CDR1 MGHRA, CDR2 YSYEKL. The length of the CDR3 is 15 residues. The CDR3 here is CASNPVASGTGELFF. In nucleotides, the CDR3 is TGCGCCAGCAACCCAGTGGCTAGCGGCACCGGGGAGCTGTTTTTT.

The chain combines TRBV24-1 with TRBJ1-5; unclear D gene. The CDR3 contains 14 residues. Germline CDR1 and CDR2: KGHDR and SFDVKD. Between the trimmed V and J ends, which lost 5 bases and 9 bases, there was a span of 16 bases. The CDR3 loop reads CATSGAVASVPQHF. CDR3 coding DNA: TGTGCCACCAGTGGGGCAGTGGCCTCGGTGCCCCAGCATTTT.

This chain links TRBV2 with TRBJ2-1; TRBD1 matches at 7 bases. Germline values: CDR1 SNHLY, CDR2 FYNNEI. The J segment lost 6 bases and the V segment lost 0 bases, leaving 2 bases of the junction unmatched. This CDR3 spans 14 amino acids. CDR3 protein: CASSEATGTNEQFF. CDR3 nucleotides: TGTGCCAGCAGTGAAGCGACAGGGACCAATGAGCAGTTCTTC.

This chain uses TRBV4-3 with TRBJ2-1, with D hard to call. V was clipped by 2 bases and J by 0 bases, with 11 bases between them. The CDR3 length is 16 residues. Germline V gene sequence: CDR1 LGHNA, CDR2 YSLEER. In nucleotides, the CDR3 is TGCGCCAGCAGCCAAAGAGAAAGGAGCTCCTACAATGAGCAGTTCTTC. As protein: CASSQRERSSYNEQFF.

The rearrangement uses TRBV3-1 (or the pseudogene TRBV3-2) and TRBJ2-2; 7 bases match TRBD2. CDR3 length: 16 amino acids. The junction had 8 bases not matched to a gene; V was cut back by 1 base and J by 6 bases. Germline V CDR1 and CDR2: LGHDT, YNNKEL (reference sequence). CDR3 in DNA: TGTGCCAGCAGCCAAGGGACTAGTTTGGGGGCCGGGGAGCTGTTTTTT. It yields the protein CASSQGTSLGAGELFF.

The gene calls are TRBV19 and TRBJ1-4; D is ambiguous. The CDR3 is 16 amino acids. The V gene's germline CDR1 is LNHDA and CDR2 SQIVND (reference sequence). V was trimmed by 6 bases and J by 7 bases, leaving 21 bases between them. CDR3 bases: TGTGCCAGTAGGGGGATTGGACGCCCAAGTGGTGAAAAACTGTTTTTT. The encoded protein is CASRGIGRPSGEKLFF.

The chain links TRBV7-2 to TRBJ1-2, with 9 bases aligning to TRBD1. Germline loops: CDR1 SGHTA, CDR2 FQGNSA. The CDR3 sequence is 14 residues long. V shed 3 bases and J 2 bases; nucleotides not matched to a gene: 1. The CDR3 loop reads CASSFGTGNYGYTF. The DNA of the CDR3 is TGTGCCAGCAGCTTTGGGACAGGGAACTATGGCTACACCTTC.

This clone is a singleton in its sample. The gene calls are TRBV2 and TRBJ2-1; the D is unclear. The CDR3 totals 14 residues. Germline V gene sequence: CDR1 SNHLY, CDR2 FYNNEI. V gave up 3 bases and J gave up 3 bases, with 9 bases separating them. The CDR3 protein is CASSESGNYNEQFF. The DNA for the CDR3 is TGTGCCAGCAGTGAGTCGGGTAACTACAATGAGCAGTTCTTC. The whole variable domain, filled in from reference TRBV2 and TRBJ2-1, reads EPEVTQTPSHQVTQMGQEVILRCVPISNHLYFYWYRQILGQKVEFLVSFYNNEISEKSEIFDDQFSVERPDGSNFTLKIRSTKLEDSAMYFCASSESGNYNEQFFGPGTRLTVL.

This chain uses TRBV28 with TRBJ1-2; no clear D. CDR1 is MDHEN and CDR2 is SYDVKM in the germline V gene. There are 11 residues in the CDR3. V lost 5 bases and J 9 bases, leaving 10 bases between the germline ends. The CDR3 DNA sequence: TGTGCCAGCAGTCGATACGGGAGCTACACCTTC. This translates into CASSRYGSYTF.

The chain is built from TRBV2 and TRBJ2-5; D might be TRBD2 (6 bases). V gave up 3 bases and J gave up 7 bases, with 18 bases separating them. This CDR3 contains 15 residues. Germline V lookup: CDR1 SNHLY, CDR2 FYNNEI. The chain's CDR3 is CASSDQGLEGGTQYF. In nucleotides, the CDR3 is TGTGCCAGCAGTGATCAGGGACTGGAAGGAGGGACCCAGTACTTC.